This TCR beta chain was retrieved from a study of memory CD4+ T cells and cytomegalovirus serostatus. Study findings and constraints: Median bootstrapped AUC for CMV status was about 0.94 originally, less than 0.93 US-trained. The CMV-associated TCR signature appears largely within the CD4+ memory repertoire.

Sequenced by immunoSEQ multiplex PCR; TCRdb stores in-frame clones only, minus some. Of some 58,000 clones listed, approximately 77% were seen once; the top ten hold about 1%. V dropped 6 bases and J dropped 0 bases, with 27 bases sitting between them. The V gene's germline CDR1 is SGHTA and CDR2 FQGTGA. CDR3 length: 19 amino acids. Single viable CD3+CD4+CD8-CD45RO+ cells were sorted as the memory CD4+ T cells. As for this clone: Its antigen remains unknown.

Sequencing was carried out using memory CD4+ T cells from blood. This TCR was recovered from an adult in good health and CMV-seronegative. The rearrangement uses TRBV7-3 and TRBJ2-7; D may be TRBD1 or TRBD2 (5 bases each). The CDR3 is CASRGTAGRDRLLSYEQYF. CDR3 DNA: TGTGCCAGCAGGGGGACGGCCGGCCGAGACCGCCTACTCTCCTACGAGCAGTACTTC.